A selection of T cell receptor beta chains follows, all from one sample in a study of CD8 T cells in ankylosing spondylitis. Via MiXCR, TCRdb re-called the 5' RACE reads, giving one row per CDR3 protein. The sample lists 250,000 or so distinct CDR3 sequences; around a tenth were seen once. Sequencing was performed on blood, either unsorted or a sorted T cell fraction (not recorded which). The receptors stem from a male donor with ankylosing spondylitis or in good health (not recorded which). Both conserved end residues are part of each CDR3. The order of the fields is D gene, J gene, clone size, V gene, CDR3 protein, CDR3 DNA. The D gene is left open where the match is weak. Clone size is shown for a subset of rows, as once, few, many or a class of expanded clone.

>.|TRBJ2-2|many|TRBV12-3/TRBV12-4
CASSLPYLHNTGELFF
TGTGCCAGCAGTTTACCCTACCTCCACAACACCGGGGAGCTGTTTTTT
>.|TRBJ2-7|.|TRBV29-1
CSVVGSNEQYF
TGCAGCGTTGTCGGTAGTAACGAGCAGTACTTC
>TRBD1|TRBJ2-1|many|TRBV6-2/TRBV6-3
CASSWGDRGLNEQFF
TGTGCCAGCAGTTGGGGGGACAGGGGGCTAAATGAGCAGTTCTTC
>.|TRBJ2-3|many|TRBV2
CASNEDTQYF
TGTGCCAGCAATGAAGATACGCAGTATTTT
>.|TRBJ1-2|few|TRBV28
CASSFNIVSGSTGYTF
TGTGCCAGCAGTTTTAATATAGTCTCGGGTTCTACGGGCTACACCTTC
>.|TRBJ2-1|.|TRBV5-1
CASSTGLGVGQFF
TGCGCCAGCAGCACGGGTCTGGGGGTAGGGCAGTTCTTC
>TRBD2|TRBJ2-3|many|TRBV5-1
CASSYGLAGVADTQYF
TGCGCCAGCAGCTATGGACTAGCGGGAGTCGCAGATACGCAGTATTTT
>.|TRBJ2-5|many|TRBV6-5
CASSYSSGRETQYF
TGTGCCAGCAGTTACTCGTCGGGTCGGGAGACCCAGTACTTC
>.|TRBJ1-1|.|TRBV5-1
CASSLGGGDGTEAFF
TGCGCCAGCAGCTTGGGGGGGGGCGACGGCACTGAAGCTTTCTTT
>.|TRBJ1-4|few|TRBV4-2
CASSQGWEGEEKLFF
TGTGCCAGCAGCCAAGGGTGGGAAGGGGAAGAAAAACTGTTTTTT
>TRBD2|TRBJ2-4|.|TRBV2
CASRRLAGEDIQYF
TGTGCCAGCAGACGACTAGCGGGTGAGGACATTCAGTACTTC
>.|TRBJ2-1|once|TRBV11-2
CASSLGRAEEDEQFF
TGTGCCAGCAGCTTAGGCCGGGCCGAGGAGGATGAGCAGTTCTTC
>.|TRBJ2-3|.|TRBV7-2
CASSSIRPSTDTQYF
TGTGCCAGCAGCTCGATCCGGCCAAGCACAGATACGCAGTATTTT
>TRBD1|TRBJ2-5|few|TRBV2
CASRRDRLTQYF
TGTGCCAGCAGGAGGGACAGGCTGACCCAGTACTTC
>TRBD2|TRBJ2-5|many|TRBV20-1
CSARGTSGDQETQYF
TGCAGTGCTAGGGGGACTAGCGGCGACCAAGAGACCCAGTACTTC
>.|TRBJ1-1|few|TRBV10-3
CAISESGKRGNTEAFF
TGTGCCATCAGTGAGTCAGGCAAAAGGGGGAACACTGAAGCTTTCTTT
>TRBD2|TRBJ2-1|many|TRBV7-2
CASSRLAGGSEQFF
TGTGCCAGCAGCAGACTAGCGGGGGGGTCAGAGCAGTTCTTC
>TRBD2|TRBJ2-1|few|TRBV7-2
CASSLARTSGGAGEQFF
TGTGCCAGCAGCTTAGCGCGTACTAGCGGGGGGGCCGGTGAGCAGTTCTTC
>.|TRBJ2-2|many|TRBV12-3/TRBV12-4
CASSFSGRNTGELFF
TGTGCCAGCAGTTTTTCGGGCAGGAACACCGGGGAGCTGTTTTTT
>TRBD1|TRBJ2-1|many|TRBV5-1
CASSLGFETGAANEQFF
TGCGCCAGCAGCTTGGGATTTGAGACAGGGGCCGCCAATGAGCAGTTCTTC
>.|TRBJ1-2|many|TRBV20-1
CSARGGGSRGYTF
TGCAGTGCTAGAGGAGGAGGGTCGCGCGGCTACACCTTC
>.|TRBJ1-2|many|TRBV11-2
CASSLGGTARYGYTF
TGTGCCAGCAGCTTAGGGGGGACCGCACGCTATGGCTACACCTTC
>TRBD2|TRBJ2-4|many|TRBV20-1
CSAGTRRHLAKNIQYF
TGCAGTGCGGGGACTAGGCGGCACCTAGCCAAAAACATTCAGTACTTC
>.|TRBJ2-7|few|TRBV6-1
CASSAQSLGSPYEQYF
TGTGCCAGCAGTGCGCAGTCTCTCGGGAGCCCCTACGAGCAGTACTTC
>TRBD2|TRBJ2-1|.|TRBV7-6
CASASGLGHNEQFF
TGTGCCAGCGCTTCCGGACTAGGACACAATGAGCAGTTCTTC
>.|TRBJ2-2|many|TRBV7-2
CASRGANTGELFF
TGTGCCTCTAGGGGAGCGAACACCGGGGAGCTGTTTTTT
>TRBD2|TRBJ2-3|few|TRBV5-1
CASSPGGTTNTDTQYF
TGCGCCAGCAGCCCGGGAGGGACTACTAACACAGATACGCAGTATTTT
>TRBD1|TRBJ1-1|many|TRBV9
CASSVRGRGTEAFF
TGTGCCAGCAGCGTCAGGGGCAGGGGGACTGAAGCTTTCTTT
>.|TRBJ2-2|few|TRBV2
CALRQGRTGELFF
TGTGCCCTCCGGCAGGGACGGACCGGGGAGCTGTTTTTT
>TRBD1|TRBJ2-7|many|TRBV29-1
CSVADRGPSYEQYF
TGCAGCGTTGCGGACAGGGGCCCTTCCTACGAGCAGTACTTC
>.|TRBJ2-7|.|TRBV7-3
CASSLPGHITIYEQYF
TGTGCCAGCAGCTTACCAGGACACATCACGATTTACGAGCAGTACTTC
>TRBD1|TRBJ2-5|.|TRBV7-9
CASRRTGSEETQYF
TGTGCCAGCAGAAGGACAGGCTCGGAAGAGACCCAGTACTTC
>.|TRBJ2-5|many|TRBV4-1
CASRGTLEETQYF
TGCGCCAGCAGGGGGACGCTAGAAGAGACCCAGTACTTC
>.|TRBJ1-6|.|TRBV11-2
CASSLSGGESPLHF
TGTGCCAGCAGCTTATCGGGCGGGGAGTCACCCCTCCACTTT
>.|TRBJ1-1|few|TRBV18
CASSPSTEAFF
TGTGCCAGCTCACCATCAACTGAAGCTTTCTTT
>TRBD2|TRBJ2-5|many|TRBV5-6
CASSPGTSSGPYQETQYF
TGTGCCAGCAGCCCCGGGACGTCTAGCGGCCCATACCAAGAGACCCAGTACTTC
>.|TRBJ2-5|few|TRBV7-8
CASSLAHRAGQETQYF
TGTGCCAGCAGCTTAGCCCACAGGGCCGGGCAAGAGACCCAGTACTTC
>.|TRBJ2-2|few|TRBV7-3
CASSWDLGSPGELFF
TGTGCCAGCAGCTGGGACCTAGGGTCGCCCGGGGAGCTGTTTTTT
>.|TRBJ1-1|many|TRBV29-1
CSVEVQGPTEAFF
TGCAGCGTTGAAGTTCAGGGGCCCACTGAAGCTTTCTTT
>.|TRBJ2-3|many|TRBV15
CATSASERDTQYF
TGTGCCACCAGCGCCTCCGAAAGGGATACGCAGTATTTT
>.|TRBJ2-7|few|TRBV3-1
CASSYRDTIYEQYF
TGTGCCAGCAGCTACCGGGACACAATCTACGAGCAGTACTTC